One T cell receptor (beta chain) is described in this entry. Antigen: not known. The data derive from a study of regulatory T cells in long-lasting Graves disease. Study-wide findings and caveats: Persistent patients shared about 3,000 public clonotypes among themselves. Newly diagnosed patients shared fewer, at more than 750.

Germline assignment: CDR1 MDHEN and CDR2 SYDVKM. The CDR3 covers 16 residues. V dropped 5 bases and J dropped 5; count of bases not matched to a gene: 12. With iRepertoire HTBI primers and Arm-PCR of CDR3 regions, TCR beta libraries were built. Via MiXCR, TCRdb re-called the multiplex PCR reads, giving one row per CDR3 protein. The table shows 350,000 to 500,000 distinct CDR3 sequences, with over 20% occurring only once. Stated time point: persistent/refractory GD, antithyroid drugs over 5 years with positive TRAb. After RNA was extracted from PBMCs, the TCR library was made from it. The sequencing here drew on peripheral blood mononuclear cells (PBMCs), taken when the disease was refractory, from a patient treated with antithyroid drugs. The J gene is TRBJ2-7, the V gene TRBV28, with 10 bases aligning to TRBD1. This clonotype was sampled from a female donor with Graves disease. CDR3 bases: TGTGCCAGCAGTCCCCGTACCTCGGACAGGGGGAACGAGCAGTACTTC. Amino acid sequence: CASSPRTSDRGNEQYF.